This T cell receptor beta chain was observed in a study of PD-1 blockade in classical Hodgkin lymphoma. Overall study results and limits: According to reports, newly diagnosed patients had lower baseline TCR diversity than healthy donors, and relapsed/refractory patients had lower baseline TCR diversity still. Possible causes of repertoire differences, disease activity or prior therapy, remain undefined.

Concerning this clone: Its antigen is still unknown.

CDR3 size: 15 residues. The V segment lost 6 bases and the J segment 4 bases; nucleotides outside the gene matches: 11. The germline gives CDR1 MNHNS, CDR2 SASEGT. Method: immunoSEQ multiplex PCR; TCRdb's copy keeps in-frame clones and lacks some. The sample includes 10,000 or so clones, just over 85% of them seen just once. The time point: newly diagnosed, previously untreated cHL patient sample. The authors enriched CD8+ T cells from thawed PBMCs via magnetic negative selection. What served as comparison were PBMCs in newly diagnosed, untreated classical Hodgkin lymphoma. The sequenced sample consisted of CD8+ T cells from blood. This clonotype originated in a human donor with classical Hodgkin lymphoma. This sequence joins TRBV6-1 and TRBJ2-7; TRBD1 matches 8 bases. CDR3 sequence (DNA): TGTGCCAGCAGAACGAGTTACAGGGGGGATTACGAGCAGTACTTC. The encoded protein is CASRTSYRGDYEQYF.